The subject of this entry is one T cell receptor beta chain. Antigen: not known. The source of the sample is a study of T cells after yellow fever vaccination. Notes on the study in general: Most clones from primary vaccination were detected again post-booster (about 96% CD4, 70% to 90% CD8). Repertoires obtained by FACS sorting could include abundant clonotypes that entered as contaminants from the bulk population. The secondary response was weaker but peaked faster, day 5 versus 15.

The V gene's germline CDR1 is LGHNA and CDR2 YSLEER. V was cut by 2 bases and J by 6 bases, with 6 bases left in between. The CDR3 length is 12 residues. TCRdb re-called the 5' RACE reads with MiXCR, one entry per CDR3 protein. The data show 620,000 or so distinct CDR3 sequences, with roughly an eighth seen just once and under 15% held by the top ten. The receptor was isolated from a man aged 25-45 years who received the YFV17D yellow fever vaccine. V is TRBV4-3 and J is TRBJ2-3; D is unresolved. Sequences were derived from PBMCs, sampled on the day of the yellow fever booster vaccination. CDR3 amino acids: CASSQRRDTQYF. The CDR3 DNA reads TGCGCCAGCAGCCAACGTAGGGATACGCAGTATTTT.